This entry features one TCR beta chain sequence. Antigen: not known. With 2 bases removed from V and 4 bases from J, the gap between germline ends came to 4 bases. The germline gives CDR1 SGHNT, CDR2 YYREEE (reference sequence). This CDR3 spans 12 amino acids. This specimen belongs to a study of beta chain features in type 1 diabetes. Regarding the study as a whole: Compared with healthy donors, patients appeared to share more similar naive, central memory and regulatory TCRB repertoires.

Since all of the isolated RNA was reverse transcribed, expressed TCRB transcripts were what got sequenced. Produced via immunoSEQ multiplex PCR; TCRdb's table is partial and in-frame only. The sample has hundreds of thousands of clones; around 16% are singletons. Researchers reported sorting CD4+ naive, central memory, regulatory and stem cell-like memory cells via CD45RO/CCR7/CD25/CD127/CD95/CD27. The sample was naive CD4+ T cells from blood. This TCR was recovered from a man between 18 and 29 years old in good health. The genes are TRBV5-4 and TRBJ1-3; D ambiguous. CDR3 sequence (DNA): TGTGCCAGCAGCTTCTACGGAAACACCATATATTTT. Its translation: CASSFYGNTIYF.